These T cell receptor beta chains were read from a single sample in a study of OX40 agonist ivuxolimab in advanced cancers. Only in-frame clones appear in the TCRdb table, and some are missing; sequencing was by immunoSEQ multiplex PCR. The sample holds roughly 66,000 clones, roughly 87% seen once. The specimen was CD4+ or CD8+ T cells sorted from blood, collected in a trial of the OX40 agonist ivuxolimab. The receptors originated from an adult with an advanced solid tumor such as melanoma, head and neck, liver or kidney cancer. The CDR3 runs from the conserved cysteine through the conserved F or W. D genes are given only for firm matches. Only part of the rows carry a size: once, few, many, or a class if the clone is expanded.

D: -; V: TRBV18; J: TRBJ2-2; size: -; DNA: TGTGCCAGCTCACCAAATGAGGGGACCGGGGAGCTGTTTTTT; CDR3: CASSPNEGTGELFF
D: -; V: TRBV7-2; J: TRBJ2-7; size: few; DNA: TGTGCCAGCAGCTTAATCCCAGAGAGCTCCTACGAGCAGTACTTC; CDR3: CASSLIPESSYEQYF
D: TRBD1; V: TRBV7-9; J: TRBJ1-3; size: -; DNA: TGTGCCAGCAGCTTAGCGGGCGGACAGGACCGGGGCACCATATATTTT; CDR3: CASSLAGGQDRGTIYF
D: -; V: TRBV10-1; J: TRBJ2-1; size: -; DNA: TGCGCCAGCAGTCCTAGAGGGAGCTCCTACAATGAGCAGTTCTTC; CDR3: CASSPRGSSYNEQFF
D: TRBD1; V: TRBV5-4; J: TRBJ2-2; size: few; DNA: TGTGCCAGCAGCGGGACAGGCAACACCGGGGAGCTGTTTTTT; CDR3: CASSGTGNTGELFF
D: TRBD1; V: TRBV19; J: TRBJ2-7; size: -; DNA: TGTGCCACTCAAGGACAGGGGTTGTCCGAGCAGTACTTC; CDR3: CATQGQGLSEQYF
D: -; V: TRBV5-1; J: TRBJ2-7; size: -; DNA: TGCGCCAGCAGTGGGAACTACGAGCAGTACTTC; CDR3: CASSGNYEQYF
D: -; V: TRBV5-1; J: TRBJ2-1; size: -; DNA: TGCGCCAGCAGCTTACAGGGTACCTACAATGAGCAGTTCTTC; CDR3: CASSLQGTYNEQFF
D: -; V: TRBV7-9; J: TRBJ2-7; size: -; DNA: TGTGCCAGCAGCCCCGGAGGAAGCGTGGGGGAGCAGTACTTC; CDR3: CASSPGGSVGEQYF
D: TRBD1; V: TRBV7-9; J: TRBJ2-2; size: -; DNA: TGTGCCAGCAGCTTCCCGGGACAGGGGAACACCGGGGAGCTGTTTTTT; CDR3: CASSFPGQGNTGELFF
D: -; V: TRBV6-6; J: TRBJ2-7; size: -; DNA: TGTGCCAGCCGGGCCTTATTCGGCGAGCAGTACTTC; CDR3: CASRALFGEQYF
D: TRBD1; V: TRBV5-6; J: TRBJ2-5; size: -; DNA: TGTGCCAGCAGCTTGACAGGGGCCAAAGAGACCCAGTACTTC; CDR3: CASSLTGAKETQYF
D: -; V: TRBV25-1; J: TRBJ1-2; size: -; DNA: TGTGCCAGCCGTGACGTAGAGGCCTATGGCTACACCTTC; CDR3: CASRDVEAYGYTF
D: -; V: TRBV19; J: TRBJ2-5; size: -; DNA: TGTGCCAGTAGTATGGGCAGGGCTAGAGGGGAGACCCAGTACTTC; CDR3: CASSMGRARGETQYF
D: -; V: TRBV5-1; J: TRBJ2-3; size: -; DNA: TGCGCCAGCAGCCTGAGAGCTGACCCGGCCGCAGATACGCAGTATTTT; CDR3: CASSLRADPAADTQYF
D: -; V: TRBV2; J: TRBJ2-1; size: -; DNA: TGTGCCAGCCGATTGCAGATCGGCTTGAATGAGCAGTTCTTC; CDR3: CASRLQIGLNEQFF
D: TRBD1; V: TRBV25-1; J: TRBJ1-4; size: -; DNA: TGTGCCAGCCGGCAACAGGGGACGTCCGAAAAACTGTTTTTT; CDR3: CASRQQGTSEKLFF
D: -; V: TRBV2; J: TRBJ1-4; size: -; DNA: TGTGCCAGCAGTGTGGGGGCGGGTGAAAAACTGTTTTTT; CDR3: CASSVGAGEKLFF
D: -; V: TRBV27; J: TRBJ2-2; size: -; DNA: TGTGCCAGCAGTTTATTGTTGGACACCGGGGAGCTGTTTTTT; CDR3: CASSLLLDTGELFF
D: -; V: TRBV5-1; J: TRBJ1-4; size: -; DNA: TGCGCCAGCAGCCTATCGGCCGGGAATGAAAAACTGTTTTTT; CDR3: CASSLSAGNEKLFF
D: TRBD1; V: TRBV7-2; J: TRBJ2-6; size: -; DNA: TGTGCCAGCAGTCCTACTCAGGGGGCGCCTGGGGCCAACGTCCTGACTTTC; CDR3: CASSPTQGAPGANVLTF
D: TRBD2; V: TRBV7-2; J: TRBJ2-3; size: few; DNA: TGTGCCAGCAGCCCCGAGAGACTAGCGGGAGCAGATACGCAGTATTTT; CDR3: CASSPERLAGADTQYF
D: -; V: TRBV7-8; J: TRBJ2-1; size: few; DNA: TGTGCCAGCAGCCCCCGAGTCTCCTACAATGAGCAGTTCTTC; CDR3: CASSPRVSYNEQFF
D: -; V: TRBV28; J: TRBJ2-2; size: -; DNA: TGTGCCATCCCGGTGGGGGCTGGCACCGGGGAGCTGTTTTTT; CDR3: CAIPVGAGTGELFF
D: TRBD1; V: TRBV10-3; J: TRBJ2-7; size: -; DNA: TGTGCCATCAGGGGGGACAGGGTTAACTACGAGCAGTACTTC; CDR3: CAIRGDRVNYEQYF
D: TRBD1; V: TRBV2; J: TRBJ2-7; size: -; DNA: TGTGCCAGCAGTGAACGGGTTGGGGCAGGGGGCTACGAGCAGTACTTC; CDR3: CASSERVGAGGYEQYF
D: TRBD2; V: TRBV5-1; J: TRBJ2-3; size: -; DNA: TGCGCCAGCAGCCTATCTGGACTAGCGGGGCTCACAGATACGCAGTATTTT; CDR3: CASSLSGLAGLTDTQYF
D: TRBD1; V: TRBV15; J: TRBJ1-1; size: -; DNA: TGTGCCACCAGCAGAGAAGGAACAGGGGGCGGTAAAGGGACTGAAGCTTTCTTT; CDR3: CATSREGTGGGKGTEAFF
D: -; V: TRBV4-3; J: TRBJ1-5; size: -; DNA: TGCGCCAGCAGCCCGCAGCCGCCGGATAGCTATAGCAATCAGCCCCAGCATTTT; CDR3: CASSPQPPDSYSNQPQHF
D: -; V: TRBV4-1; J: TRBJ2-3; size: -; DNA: TGCGCCAGCAGCCCCGGTGCCAGGGGTGGCACAGATACGCAGTATTTT; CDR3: CASSPGARGGTDTQYF
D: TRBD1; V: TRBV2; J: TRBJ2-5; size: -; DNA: TGTGCCAGCAGTGAAGCGGGGACAGGCCGCCAAAAGACCCAGTACTTC; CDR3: CASSEAGTGRQKTQYF
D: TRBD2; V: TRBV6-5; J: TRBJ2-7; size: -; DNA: TGTGCCAGCACCCCAAGCGGGGGCGCTTCCTACGAGCAGTACTTC; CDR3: CASTPSGGASYEQYF
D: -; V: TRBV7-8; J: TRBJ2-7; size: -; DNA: TGTGCCAGCAGCTTCATACAGACTGGAATCGAGCAGTACTTC; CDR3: CASSFIQTGIEQYF
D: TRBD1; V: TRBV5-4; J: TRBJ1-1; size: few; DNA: TGTGCCAGCAGCTCGTTACAGGGGGACGGGGCGAGAACTGAAGCTTTCTTT; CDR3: CASSSLQGDGARTEAFF
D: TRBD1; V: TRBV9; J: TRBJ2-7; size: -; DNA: TGTGCCAGCAGCCCACGCCCCTGGGACAGGGGAACCCACGAGCAGTACTTC; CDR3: CASSPRPWDRGTHEQYF
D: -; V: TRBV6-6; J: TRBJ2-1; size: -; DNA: TGTGCCAGCAGCCGAGGGACAAGGGGCGATGAGCAGTTCTTC; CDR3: CASSRGTRGDEQFF
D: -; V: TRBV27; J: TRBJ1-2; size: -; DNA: TGTGCCAGCAGACCAACATCGGAATACTATGGCTACACCTTC; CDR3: CASRPTSEYYGYTF
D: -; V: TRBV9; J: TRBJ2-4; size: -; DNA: TGTGCCAGCAGCGTAGCTTCCGAGACTCCAAGGTACTTC; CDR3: CASSVASETPRYF
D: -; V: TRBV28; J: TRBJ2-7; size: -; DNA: TGTGCCAGCAGTCTTCGGATCTACGAGCAGTACTTC; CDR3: CASSLRIYEQYF
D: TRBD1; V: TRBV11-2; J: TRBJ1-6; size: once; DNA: TGTGCCAGCAGCATGGACAGGAGATCTTCACCCCTCCACTTT; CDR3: CASSMDRRSSPLHF
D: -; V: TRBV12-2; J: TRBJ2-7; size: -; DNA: TGTGCAAGTCGCTTACCCAGCTACGAGCAGTACTTC; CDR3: CASRLPSYEQYF
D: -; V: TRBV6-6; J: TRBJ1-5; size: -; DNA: TGTGCCAGCAGTAAGTCTCACATTACCAATCAGCCCCAGCATTTT; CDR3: CASSKSHITNQPQHF
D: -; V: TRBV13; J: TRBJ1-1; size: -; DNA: TGTGCCAGCAGCTTAGGACTTCAAGGGAACACTGAAGCTTTCTTT; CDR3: CASSLGLQGNTEAFF
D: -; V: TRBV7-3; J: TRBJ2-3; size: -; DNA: TGTGCCAGCAGCTCGGGACTCCGCGACACAGATACGCAGTATTTT; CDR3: CASSSGLRDTDTQYF
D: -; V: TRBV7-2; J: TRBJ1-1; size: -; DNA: TGTGCCAGCAGCTTTGGACGGCCGAACACTGAAGCTTTCTTT; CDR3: CASSFGRPNTEAFF
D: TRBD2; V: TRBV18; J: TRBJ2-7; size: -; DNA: TGTGCCAGCTCACCCATGTTCGAACGACTAGCGGGAGTTGAGCAGTACTTC; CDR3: CASSPMFERLAGVEQYF
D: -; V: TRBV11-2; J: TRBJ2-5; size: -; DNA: TGTGCCAGCAGTTACAACTACGGTCCGGGGGAGACCCAGTACTTC; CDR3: CASSYNYGPGETQYF
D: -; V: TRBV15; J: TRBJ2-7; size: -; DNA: TGTGCCACCCCTGCGCAACGATCCTACGAGCAGTACTTC; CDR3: CATPAQRSYEQYF
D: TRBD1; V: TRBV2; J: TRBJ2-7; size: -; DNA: TGTGCCAGCCTCGGACAGGGGACCTACGAGCAGTACTTC; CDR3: CASLGQGTYEQYF
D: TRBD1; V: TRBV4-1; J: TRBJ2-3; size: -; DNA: TGCGCCAGCAGCCTGGCCGGGACAGGCACAGATACGCAGTATTTT; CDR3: CASSLAGTGTDTQYF
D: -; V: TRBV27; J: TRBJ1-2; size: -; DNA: TGTGCCAGCACCTCCAGTACAGGGTCATATGGCTACACCTTC; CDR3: CASTSSTGSYGYTF
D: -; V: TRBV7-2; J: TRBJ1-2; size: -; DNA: TGTGCCAGCAGCTTAGAGGCAGTTACCTATGGCTACACCTTC; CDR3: CASSLEAVTYGYTF